The 26 T cell receptor beta chains reported below all come from one sample, sequenced in a study of T-cell reconstitution after alpha-beta-depleted transplantation in children. Study results and limitations: T-cell counts and diversity at one year following transplant were attributed mainly to newly produced T cells.

No antigen has been assigned to these receptors. A library of TCRbeta sequences, prepared with unique molecular identifiers, was generated. TCRdb called the PCR reads again in MiXCR, with one record for every CDR3 protein. The repertoire holds a few hundred thousand distinct CDR3 sequences, with 7.5% to 9% as singletons. The sequences come from peripheral blood, collected 360 days after TCRalphabeta/CD19-depleted stem cell transplant. Source of these receptors: a female patient aged 2 to 10 who had a stem cell transplant for Fanconi anemia, so the T cells may come from the graft donor.

This clonotype has just a few counts. V is TRBV6-1 and J is TRBJ1-2; 8 bases map to TRBD1. Germline values: CDR1 MNHNS, CDR2 SASEGT. Germline trimming cut 6 bases from V and 1 base from J; bases unmatched to any gene: 1. This CDR3 has 13 amino acids. Here the CDR3 reads CASRDRDNYGYTF. CDR3 DNA: TGTGCCAGCAGGGACAGGGATAACTATGGCTACACCTTC.

The sample holds many counts of this clonotype. This sequence joins TRBV27 and TRBJ2-7; 8 bases align to TRBD2. The germline gives CDR1 MNHEY, CDR2 SMNVEV (reference sequence). Germline trimming cut 5 bases from V and 6 bases from J; bases unmatched to any gene: 12. This CDR3 spans 15 amino acids. The CDR3 nucleotides read TGTGCCAGCAGTCGGGGGGGCGTGGGACGCGGCGAGCAGTACGTC. Translating gives CASSRGGVGRGEQYV.

This clonotype has ten or more counts. This chain connects TRBV20-1 to TRBJ1-2; D is unclear. This CDR3 comprises 13 residues. Trimming left V 6 bases short and J 0 bases short, with 11 bases between. From germline, CDR1 is DFQATT and CDR2 SNEGSKA (reference sequence). CDR3 DNA sequence: TGCAGTGCGGGTGCGGGAGCTAACTATGGCTACACCTTC. Its protein product is CSAGAGANYGYTF.

The chain uses TRBV9 and TRBJ2-1; D unclear. Germline V gene data show CDR1 as SGDLS and CDR2 as YYNGEE. Trimming cost V 3 bases and J 3 bases, with 7 bases left between them. The CDR3 extends over 13 amino acids. CDR3 sequence reads: CASSGGFYNEQFF. CDR3 bases: TGTGCCAGCAGCGGGGGATTCTACAATGAGCAGTTCTTC.

Only a few counts were recorded for this clonotype. The chain combines TRBV4-3 with TRBJ2-2, with D perhaps TRBD2 (5 bases). The V end was cut by 1 base, the J end by 2 bases, with 11 bases between. This CDR3 has 16 residues. From germline, CDR1 is LGHNA and CDR2 YSLEER. The CDR3 DNA sequence: TGCGCCAGCAGCCAAGGTGTGGGAGTAAACACCGGGGAGCTGTTTTTT. This codes for CASSQGVGVNTGELFF.

This clonotype was counted a few times. The V and J genes are TRBV4-2 and TRBJ2-1; D is possibly TRBD1 (6 bases). The CDR3 consists of 16 residues. Germline values: CDR1 LGHNA, CDR2 YNFKEQ. Trimming took 4 bases from V and 5 from J, leaving 18 bases between them. The CDR3 loop is CASSPQGQLRNNEQFF. The CDR3 DNA is TGTGCCAGCAGCCCACAGGGACAACTACGAAACAATGAGCAGTTCTTC.

The table lists this clonotype with many counts. This chain links TRBV7-9 with TRBJ1-4, with 8 bases fitting TRBD1. The V gene end was trimmed by 5 bases and the J gene end by 11 bases; junction bases not matched to a gene: 10. There are 14 residues in the CDR3. The germline gives CDR1 SEHNR, CDR2 FQNEAQ (reference sequence). CDR3 bases: TGTGCCAGCAGCGCCGACAGGGGAGGGCCGAAACTGTTTTTT. Amino acids: CASSADRGGPKLFF.

The sample holds many counts of this clonotype. The chain carries TRBV28 and TRBJ1-5; tentatively, D is TRBD1 (5 bases). Germline V CDR1 and CDR2: MDHEN, SYDVKM. V was clipped by 6 bases and J by 2 bases, with 29 bases between them. This CDR3 is built from 20 residues. CDR3 residues: CASRAGFQRAGIVGNQPQHF. As DNA, the CDR3 is TGTGCCAGCAGGGCTGGATTCCAAAGGGCAGGGATAGTTGGCAATCAGCCCCAGCATTTT.

At least ten counts were recorded for this clonotype. The chain links TRBV10-3 to TRBJ2-3; 11 nucleotides align to TRBD2. J gave up 0 bases and V 6 bases, and 5 bases lay outside the gene matches. The CDR3 has 16 residues. Germline CDR1 and CDR2: ENHRY and SYGVKD. CDR3 amino acids: CAIRVAGGPSTDTQYF. The DNA of the CDR3 is TGTGCCATCAGGGTAGCGGGAGGGCCGAGCACAGATACGCAGTATTTT.

This clonotype has ten or more counts. This chain links TRBV20-1 with TRBJ1-2, with unresolved D. Germline V gene lookup returns CDR1 DFQATT and CDR2 SNEGSKA (reference sequence). The CDR3 is made up of 12 amino acids. Trimming removed 3 bases from V and 4 bases from J, with 9 bases in between. The CDR3 nucleotides are TGCAGTGCTAGTCTCAGAAGCTATGGCTACACCTTC. Its translation: CSASLRSYGYTF.

In this sample, this clonotype turned up many times. CDR3 loop: CASSLAKWGGETQYF. In DNA form, the CDR3 reads TGTGCCAGCAGCTTGGCCAAGTGGGGCGGGGAGACCCAGTACTTC. The chain is built from TRBV5-4 and TRBJ2-5; D could derive from TRBD1 or TRBD2 (5 bases each). The CDR3 consists of 15 residues. Germline V CDR1 and CDR2: SGHNT, YYREEE (reference sequence). V gave up 0 bases and J gave up 5 bases, with 14 bases separating them. The variable domain in full, with the rest retrieved from reference TRBV5-4 and TRBJ2-5, is ETGVTQSPTHLIKTRGQQVTLRCSSQSGHNTVSWYQQALGQGPQFIFQYYREEENGRGNFPPRFSGLQFPNYSSELNVNALELDDSALYLCASSLAKWGGETQYFGPGTRLLVL.

The V call is TRBV7-9, the J call TRBJ1-2; TRBD1 might be the D (6 bases). There are 15 residues in the CDR3. The germline V gene has CDR1 SEHNR and CDR2 FQNEAQ (reference sequence). V lost 4 bases, J lost 3 bases, and 15 bases lay in between. The DNA of the CDR3 is TGTGCCAGCAGCTCCCAAGACAGGTTTTACTATGGCTACACCTTC. Amino acid sequence: CASSSQDRFYYGYTF.

Many counts were recorded for this clonotype. The chain combines TRBV7-9 with TRBJ2-7; 10 bases align to TRBD2. Germline CDR1 and CDR2: SEHNR and FQNEAQ (reference sequence). J lost 7 bases, V lost 2 bases, and 11 bases had no gene match. The CDR3 runs to 16 residues. CDR3 nucleotides: TGTGCCAGCAGCTTAAGCTTAGCTAGCGGGAGTGATGAGCAGTACTTC. Its translation is CASSLSLASGSDEQYF.

This rearrangement joins TRBV7-8 to TRBJ2-2, with TRBD2 matching 7 bases. The CDR3 runs 15 residues. The germline gives CDR1 SGHVS, CDR2 FQNEAQ. After removal of 5 bases from V and 7 bases from J, the junction contained 10 bases not matched to a gene. CDR3 amino acids: CASSPGLPFHGELFF. CDR3 bases: TGTGCCAGCAGCCCGGGACTACCTTTTCACGGGGAGCTGTTTTTT.

This clonotype has just a few counts. The rearrangement uses TRBV7-9 and TRBJ1-2; possible D gene TRBD1, 6 bases. The V and J ends lost 3 bases and 8 bases respectively, with 13 bases between them. The CDR3 has 13 residues. The germline V gene has CDR1 SEHNR and CDR2 FQNEAQ (reference sequence). The CDR3 DNA follows: TGTGCCAGCAGCTTGTATAGGGGGGAAGGCTACACCTTC. It specifies CASSLYRGEGYTF.

This clonotype was seen ten or more times. This sequence joins TRBV5-1 and TRBJ2-7; 8 bases line up with TRBD1. V was clipped by 6 bases and J by 1 base; unmatched bases: 9. The germline V gene has CDR1 SGHRS and CDR2 YFSETQ. There are 15 residues in the CDR3. CDR3: CASNSRGQGSYEQYF. Here the CDR3 DNA reads TGCGCCAGCAACTCCCGAGGACAGGGTTCCTACGAGCAGTACTTC.

This clonotype was picked up many times. The rearrangement joins TRBV25-1 to TRBJ1-3; TRBD1 aligns across 7 bases. V was clipped by 5 bases and J by 5 bases; unmatched bases: 6. The CDR3 loop spans 14 amino acids. CDR1 MGHDK and CDR2 SYGVNS come from the germline V gene. In DNA, the CDR3 is TGTGCCAGCAGTAAACCGGGACAGAGAAACACCATATATTTT. Amino acid sequence: CASSKPGQRNTIYF.

This clonotype was picked up many times. This chain joins TRBV4-3 and TRBJ2-3, with unresolved D. Trimming removed 4 bases at V and 4 bases at J, with 12 bases between. Looked up from germline, CDR1 is LGHNA and CDR2 is YSLEER. The CDR3 spans 14 residues. CDR3 DNA sequence: TGCGCCAGCAGCCGGAATACACCATCAGATACGCAGTATTTT. It codes for CASSRNTPSDTQYF.

The chain combines TRBV28 with TRBJ2-7, with D maybe TRBD2 (5 bases). The CDR3 totals 15 residues. V dropped 5 bases and J dropped 0 bases, with 14 bases sitting between them. Germline-derived CDR1 and CDR2 are MDHEN and SYDVKM. CDR3 DNA sequence: TGTGCCAGCAGTACACGACGGGGTTCCTCCTACGAGCAGTACGTC. It is translated as CASSTRRGSSYEQYV.

This clonotype was picked up many times. This chain uses TRBV5-1 with TRBJ2-5, with a tentative D call TRBD2 (6 bases). The germline V gene has CDR1 SGHRS and CDR2 YFSETQ. The germline V and J ends were trimmed by 0 bases and 5 bases, with 11 bases remaining between them. CDR3 length equals 14 residues. CDR3 sequence reads: CASSLVVAGETQYF. The CDR3 region has the DNA TGCGCCAGCAGCTTGGTGGTGGCGGGGGAGACCCAGTACTTC.

In its sample, this clonotype was seen many times. This rearrangement joins TRBV20-1 to TRBJ2-7, with 8 positions matching TRBD2. The CDR3 runs to 13 residues. Germline assignment: CDR1 DFQATT and CDR2 SNEGSKA (reference sequence). The ends lost 1 base at V and 7 bases at J; junction bases unmatched: 6. CDR3 loop: CSARVASGQEQYV. CDR3 nucleotide sequence: TGCAGTGCTAGAGTGGCTAGCGGGCAAGAGCAGTACGTC.

Many counts were recorded for this clonotype. J is TRBJ2-3 and V is TRBV4-3, with 8 bases identical to TRBD2. This CDR3 spans 15 amino acids. The V gene end was trimmed by 1 base and the J gene end by 4 bases; junction bases not matched to a gene: 4. CDR1 LGHNA and CDR2 YSLEER come from the germline V gene. In DNA form, the CDR3 reads TGCGCCAGCAGCCAAGCGGGGGGGAGGGCAGATACGCAGTATTTT. Translating it yields CASSQAGGRADTQYF.

This clonotype was counted ten times or more. The chain carries TRBV5-1 and TRBJ2-1; 8 nucleotides align to TRBD1. Germline CDR1 SGHRS, CDR2 YFSETQ. This CDR3 region has 15 residues. V lost 6 bases, J lost 5 bases, and 10 bases stayed unmatched. CDR3: CASTLPGQAHNEQFF. For the CDR3, the DNA is TGCGCCAGCACCCTCCCGGGACAGGCCCACAATGAGCAGTTCTTC.

This chain connects TRBV2 to TRBJ2-2; 7 positions match TRBD2. Losses at the gene ends were 8 bases for V and 1 base for J; bases not matched to a gene: 7. CDR1 and CDR2 from the germline V gene are SNHLY and FYNNEI. The CDR3 totals 15 residues. DNA of the CDR3: TGTGCCAGCTCAGGACTAGAAAGGAACACCGGGGAGCTGTTTTTT. It yields the protein CASSGLERNTGELFF.

This clonotype was found many times. The chain recombines TRBV29-1 with TRBJ2-7; D not resolved. Germline V CDR1 and CDR2: SQVTM, ANQGSEA. The CDR3 totals 11 residues. V was trimmed by 4 bases and J by 2 bases, leaving 6 bases between them. The DNA of the CDR3 is TGCAGCGTTGGGGTTGCCTACGAGCAGTACTTC. Amino acids: CSVGVAYEQYF.

This clonotype was detected only a few times. This chain joins TRBV12-3 or TRBV12-4 and TRBJ2-6; 7 nucleotides line up with TRBD1. Losses at the gene ends were 7 bases for V and 4 bases for J; bases not matched to a gene: 13. The CDR3 is made up of 17 amino acids. CDR3 loop: CASTSPTGLEGANVLTF. DNA of the CDR3: TGTGCCAGCACCTCACCGACAGGGCTGGAGGGGGCCAACGTCCTGACTTTC.